The 17 T cell receptor beta chains below were found in one sample sequenced in a study of T cells in Graves' hyperthyroidism and ophthalmopathy. Template material for amplifying TCR beta CDR3 regions consisted of RNA transcripts. TCR CDR3 regions were first amplified by RT-PCR with HTBI primers. TCRdb reprocessed the multiplex PCR reads with MiXCR, giving one entry per CDR3 protein. The sample includes 500,000 to 750,000 distinct CDR3 sequences, around 42% of them seen just once. Sequenced sample: peripheral blood or thyroid tissue (not recorded which). These receptors were taken from a woman younger than 35 with Graves' hyperthyroidism.

This clonotype was recorded a few times. The rearrangement joins TRBV7-3 to TRBJ1-1; D remains unclear. CDR1 is SGHTA, CDR2 FQGTGA, per germline. The CDR3 sequence is 13 residues long. V was trimmed by 5 bases and J by 7 bases, leaving 14 bases between them. CDR3 amino acids: CASSRQPGFEAFF. In DNA form, the CDR3 reads TGTGCCAGCAGCCGCCAGCCGGGATTTGAAGCTTTCTTT.

This clonotype came up many times. The chain carries TRBV29-1 and TRBJ2-7; the D gene could be TRBD1 or TRBD2 (5 bases each). There are 14 residues in the CDR3. Germline CDR1 reads SQVTM; CDR2 reads ANQGSEA. V shed 5 bases and J shed 6 bases, with 20 bases lying between them. CDR3 protein: CSVLWDARLGEQYF. In DNA, the CDR3 is TGCAGCGTTTTGTGGGACGCACGGCTCGGCGAGCAGTACTTC.

In this sample, this clonotype turned up many times. The rearrangement joins TRBV6-1 to TRBJ1-1; D perhaps matches TRBD1 (6 bases). CDR3 size: 13 residues. CDR1 is MNHNS and CDR2 is SASEGT in the germline V gene. V was trimmed by 2 bases and J by 14 bases, leaving 18 bases between them. The CDR3 DNA follows: TGTGCCAGCAGTGAAACGGGCAGGGGTTTATGGTTCTTT. Translating gives CASSETGRGLWFF.

The chain carries TRBV2 and TRBJ2-2; possible D gene TRBD1, 8 bases. The CDR3 has 15 residues. Trimming shortened V by 6 bases and J by 1 base, and 12 bases separated the two germline ends. Looked up from germline, CDR1 is SNHLY and CDR2 is FYNNEI. DNA of the CDR3: TGTGCCAGCAGGGGGGGGACAGGGAACACCGGGGAGCTGTTTTTT. Translating it yields CASRGGTGNTGELFF.

V and J are TRBV29-1 and TRBJ2-2; D is perhaps TRBD2 (5 bases). V was cut by 1 base and J by 1 base, with 13 bases left in between. The CDR3 is made up of 16 amino acids. CDR1 and CDR2 (germline): SQVTM, ANQGSEA. The CDR3 DNA is TGCAGCGTTGAAGCCGGCGCCGGGGTGAACACCGGGGAGCTGTTTTTT. This encodes CSVEAGAGVNTGELFF.

V gene TRBV11-2 combines with J gene TRBJ1-6, with TRBD1 matching 7 bases. The CDR3 runs 14 residues. The junction had 6 bases not matched to a gene; V was cut back by 5 bases and J by 8 bases. Germline lookup yields CDR1 SGHAT and CDR2 FQNNGV. CDR3 in DNA: TGTGCCAGCAGCGTAGGACAGGACCATTCACCCCTCCACTTT. It encodes CASSVGQDHSPLHF. The variable domain in full, with the rest retrieved from reference TRBV11-2 and TRBJ1-6, is EAGVAQSPRYKIIEKRQSVAFWCNPISGHATLYWYQQILGQGPKLLIQFQNNGVVDDSQLPKDRFSAERLKGVDSTLKIQPAKLEDSAVYLCASSVGQDHSPLHFGNGTRLTVT.

Regarding this clonotype: This may come from a read error, since a much larger clone is one base off. This sequence joins TRBV9 and TRBJ2-7, with D possibly matching TRBD2 (7 bases). The CDR3 consists of 14 residues. Per the germline V gene, CDR1 is SGDLS and CDR2 is YYNGEE. The germline V and J ends were trimmed by 4 bases and 6 bases, with 17 bases remaining between them. This CDR3 reads CASSFLTGRGEQYF. CDR3 bases: TGTGCCAGCAGCTTTCTTACAGGGAGGGGCGAGCAGTACTTC. Supplemented by reference TRBV9 and TRBJ2-7, the full variable domain reads DSGVTQTPKHLITATGQRVTLRCSPRSGDLSVYWYQQSLDQGLQFLIQYYNGEERAKGNILERFSAQQFPDLHSELNLSSLELGDSALYFCASSFLTGRGEQYFGPGTRLTVT.

This clonotype was counted a single time. This chain joins TRBV7-6 and TRBJ2-2, with a weak D call TRBD2 (7 bases). The length of the CDR3 is 14 residues. The germline CDR1 and CDR2 sequences are SGHVS and FNYEAQ. V lost 5 bases, J lost 4 bases, and 11 bases lay in between. The CDR3 DNA follows: TGTGCCAGCAGCAGGGGGGGGTTCACCGGGGAGCTGTTTTTT. Protein: CASSRGGFTGELFF.

This sequence joins TRBV7-9 and TRBJ1-2; a weak D match, TRBD1 (5 bases). CDR1 is SEHNR and CDR2 is FQNEAQ in the germline V gene (reference sequence). Trimming pared 7 bases from V and 3 bases from J, leaving 12 bases between. The CDR3 length is 13 residues. The CDR3 loop reads CASTRGADYGYTF. CDR3 sequence (DNA): TGTGCCAGCACCCGAGGGGCCGACTATGGCTACACCTTC. Using reference TRBV7-9 and TRBJ1-2 for the parts outside the CDR3, the full variable domain is DTGVSQNPRHKITKRGQNVTFRCDPISEHNRLYWYRQTLGQGPEFLTYFQNEAQLEKSRLLSDRFSAERPKGSFSTLEIQRTEQGDSAMYLCASTRGADYGYTFGSGTRLTVV.

This clonotype has at least ten counts. The genes are TRBV11-3 and TRBJ1-4; D gene unclear. CDR3 size: 14 residues. Germline lookup yields CDR1 SGHNT and CDR2 YENEEA. V was cut by 5 bases and J by 10 bases, with 17 bases left in between. CDR3 in DNA: TGTGCCAGCAGCGCCCGTCGATACCCGGGAAAACTGTTTTTT. Protein: CASSARRYPGKLFF.

V gene TRBV19 combines with J gene TRBJ2-1, with D tentatively TRBD1 (5 bases). CDR3 length: 14 amino acids. CDR1 is LNHDA and CDR2 is SQIVND in the germline V gene (reference sequence). Trimming shortened V by 7 bases and J by 4 bases, and 14 bases separated the two germline ends. The CDR3 DNA reads as TGTGCCAGTATTTTGTTTTCAGGGTACAATGAGCAGTTCTTC. Amino acids: CASILFSGYNEQFF. The complete variable domain, with remaining parts taken from reference TRBV19 and TRBJ2-1, reads DGGITQSPKYLFRKEGQNVTLSCEQNLNHDAMYWYRQDPGQGLRLIYYSQIVNDFQKGDIAEGYSVSREKKESFPLTVTSAQKNPTAFYLCASILFSGYNEQFFGPGTRLTVL.

This clonotype came up once. J is TRBJ2-2 and V is TRBV6-4; 14 nucleotides match TRBD2. The germline gives CDR1 MRHNA, CDR2 SNTAGT. V lost 5 bases, J lost 10 bases, and 9 bases stayed unmatched. The length of the CDR3 is 16 residues. The CDR3 nucleotides read TGTGCCAGCAGTCACCGACTAGCGGGAGGGCCCGAGGAGCTGTTTTTT. Protein product: CASSHRLAGGPEELFF.

About this clonotype: This may come from a read error, since a much larger clone is one base off. The gene calls are TRBV2 and TRBJ2-3; TRBD2 aligns across 8 bases. Germline V gene sequence: CDR1 SNHLY, CDR2 FYNNEI. The CDR3 is made up of 14 amino acids. The V and J ends lost 3 bases and 8 bases, in that order; junction bases with no gene match: 7. The CDR3 region has the DNA TGTGCCAGCAGTGAGGCAGCGGGAGTAGGTACGCAGTATTTT. It yields the protein CASSEAAGVGTQYF.

The gene calls are TRBV27 and TRBJ1-1; D is uncertain. The CDR3 extends over 13 amino acids. V lost 1 base and J 2 bases, leaving 5 bases between the germline ends. The V gene's germline CDR1 is MNHEY and CDR2 SMNVEV (reference sequence). The CDR3 DNA sequence: TGTGCCAGCAGTTTATTTGACAACACTGAAGCTTTCTTT. This gives the protein CASSLFDNTEAFF.

This clonotype showed up many times. V is TRBV12-3 or TRBV12-4 and J is TRBJ2-7; D is unresolved. V was clipped by 5 bases and J by 3 bases, with 11 bases between them. The CDR3 spans 13 residues. The CDR3 sequence: CASSPNHLYEQYF. The DNA for the CDR3 is TGTGCCAGCAGTCCTAACCACCTCTACGAGCAGTACTTC.

There are many counts of this clonotype. V usage is TRBV19 and J usage is TRBJ1-1; D gene ambiguous. The CDR3 totals 15 residues. Germline V CDR1 and CDR2: LNHDA, SQIVND (reference sequence). Trimming shortened V by 1 base and J by 0 bases, and 9 bases separated the two germline ends. CDR3: CASSIVAGMNTEAFF. For the CDR3, the DNA is TGTGCCAGTAGTATAGTAGCGGGAATGAACACTGAAGCTTTCTTT.

This clonotype was found a few times. The rearrangement links TRBV20-1 to TRBJ2-7; perhaps TRBD1 as D (5 bases). Trimming pared 3 bases from V and 3 bases from J, leaving 21 bases between. Per the germline V gene, CDR1 is DFQATT and CDR2 is SNEGSKA (reference sequence). The CDR3 extends over 16 amino acids. DNA for the CDR3: TGCAGTGCTAGGGCTACAGGCCGTCCTCTCCTCTACGAGCAGTACTTC. It yields the protein CSARATGRPLLYEQYF.